The rows below give T cell receptor beta chains drawn from one sample of a study of T cell repertoires in cytomegalovirus infection. The antigens of these receptors remain unknown. TCRdb called the reads again in MiXCR, with one record for every CDR3 protein. The table records 680,000 or so distinct CDR3 sequences, roughly 33% of them present only once. The sample here was cultured PBMCs, taken from culture after CMV antigen stimulation. These receptors all come from a human donor in good health (CMV status not recorded). Some clones in this sample may be carry-over from other donors' samples. Each CDR3 is given with its conserved first and last residue.

cdr3_length,v_call,j_call,cdr3_aa
14,TRBV6-1,TRBJ1-5,CASSEKGSVQPQHF
16,TRBV7-4,TRBJ1-6,CASSLVPDNSNSPLHF
12,TRBV6-2/TRBV6-3,TRBJ2-7,CASSIPPYEQYF
15,TRBV18,TRBJ2-7,CASSPGTGASYEQYF
14,TRBV4-1,TRBJ1-4,CASSHLELNEKLFF
20,TRBV12-3/TRBV12-4,TRBJ1-3,CASSKRQGQILESSGNTIYF
14,TRBV12-3/TRBV12-4,TRBJ2-5,CASSFTSSQETQYF
15,TRBV6-1,TRBJ2-5,CASTGWGGYQETQYF
14,TRBV5-4,TRBJ1-2,CASSLGRQGNGYTF
15,TRBV14,TRBJ2-5,CASSPEDRRQETQYF
14,TRBV6-1,TRBJ2-2,CASSGEGGTGELFF
17,TRBV7-6,TRBJ1-3,CASSSNGGDSSGNTIYF
16,TRBV4-3,TRBJ2-5,CASSQEAGLDKETQYF
13,TRBV27,TRBJ2-7,CASSLFPGYEQYF
14,TRBV6-1,TRBJ2-4,CARATGGVRWSKYF
15,TRBV15,TRBJ2-1,CATSRVVRRGDEQFF
14,TRBV2,TRBJ2-3,CASSEGGSADTQYF
19,TRBV12-3/TRBV12-4,TRBJ1-1,CASSLRRIRWGFPNTEAFF
19,TRBV9,TRBJ2-6,CASSLSKGRYAPGANVLTF
17,TRBV12-3/TRBV12-4,TRBJ2-1,CASSILTPAGGDNEQFF
13,TRBV2,TRBJ1-6,CASIDRAYSPLHF
15,TRBV4-1,TRBJ1-2,CASSQDQATNYGYTF